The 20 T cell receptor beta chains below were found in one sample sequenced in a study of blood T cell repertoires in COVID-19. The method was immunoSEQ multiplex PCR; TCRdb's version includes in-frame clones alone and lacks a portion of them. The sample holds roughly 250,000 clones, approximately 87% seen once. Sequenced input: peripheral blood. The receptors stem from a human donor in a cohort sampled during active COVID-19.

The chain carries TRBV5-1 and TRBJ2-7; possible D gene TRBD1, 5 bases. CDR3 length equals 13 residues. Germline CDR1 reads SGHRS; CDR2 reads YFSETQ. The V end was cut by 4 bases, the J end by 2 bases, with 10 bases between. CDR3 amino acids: CASSPTATYEQYF. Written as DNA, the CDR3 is TGCGCCAGCAGCCCGACAGCAACCTACGAGCAGTACTTC. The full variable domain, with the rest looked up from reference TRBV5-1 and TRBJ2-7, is KAGVTQTPRYLIKTRGQQVTLSCSPISGHRSVSWYQQTPGQGLQFLFEYFSETQRNKGNFPGRFSGRQFSNSRSEMNVSTLELGDSALYLCASSPTATYEQYFGPGTRLTVT.

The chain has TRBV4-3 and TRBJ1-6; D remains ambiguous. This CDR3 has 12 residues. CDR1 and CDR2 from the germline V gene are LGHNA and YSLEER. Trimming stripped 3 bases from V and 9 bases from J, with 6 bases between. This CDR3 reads CASSQSGSPLHF. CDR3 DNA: TGCGCCAGCAGCCAGTCGGGTTCACCCCTCCACTTT.

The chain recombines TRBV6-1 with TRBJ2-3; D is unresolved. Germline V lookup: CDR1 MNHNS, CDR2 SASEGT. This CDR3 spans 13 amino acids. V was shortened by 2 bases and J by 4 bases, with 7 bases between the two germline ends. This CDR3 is CASSETYADTQYF. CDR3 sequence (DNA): TGTGCCAGCAGTGAAACCTATGCAGATACGCAGTATTTT.

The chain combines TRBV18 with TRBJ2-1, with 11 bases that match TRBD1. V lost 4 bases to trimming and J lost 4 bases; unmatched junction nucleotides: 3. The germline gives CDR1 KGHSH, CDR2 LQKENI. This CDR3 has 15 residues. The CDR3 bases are TGTGCCAGCTCACGGGACAGGGGGTATTACAATGAGCAGTTCTTC. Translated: CASSRDRGYYNEQFF.

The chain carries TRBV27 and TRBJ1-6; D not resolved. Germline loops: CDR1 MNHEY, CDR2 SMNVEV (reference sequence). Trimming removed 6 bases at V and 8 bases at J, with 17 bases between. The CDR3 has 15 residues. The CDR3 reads CASSRKGSRDSPLHF. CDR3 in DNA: TGTGCCAGCAGCCGAAAGGGCTCGAGGGATTCACCCCTCCACTTT.

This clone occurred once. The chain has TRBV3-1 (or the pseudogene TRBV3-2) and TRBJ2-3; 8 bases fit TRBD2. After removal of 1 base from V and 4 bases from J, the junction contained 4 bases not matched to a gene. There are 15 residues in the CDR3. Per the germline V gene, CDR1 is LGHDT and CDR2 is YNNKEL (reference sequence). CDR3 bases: TGTGCCAGCAGCCAAGCGGGAGGGCTGGCAGATACGCAGTATTTT. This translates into CASSQAGGLADTQYF.

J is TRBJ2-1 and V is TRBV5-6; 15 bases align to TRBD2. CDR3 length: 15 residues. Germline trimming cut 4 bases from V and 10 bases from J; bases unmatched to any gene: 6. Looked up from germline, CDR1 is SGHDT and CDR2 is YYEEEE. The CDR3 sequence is CASSGLAGGAREQFF. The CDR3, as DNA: TGTGCCAGCAGCGGACTAGCGGGGGGGGCCCGGGAGCAGTTCTTC. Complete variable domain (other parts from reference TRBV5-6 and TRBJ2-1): DAGVTQSPTHLIKTRGQQVTLRCSPKSGHDTVSWYQQALGQGPQFIFQYYEEEERQRGNFPDRFSGHQFPNYSSELNVNALLLGDSALYLCASSGLAGGAREQFFGPGTRLTVL.

The CDR3 sequence: CASSSNLQGGTGELFF. As DNA, the CDR3 is TGTGCCAGCAGTTCCAACCTTCAAGGAGGAACCGGGGAGCTGTTTTTT. This chain links TRBV6-2 or TRBV6-3 with TRBJ2-2, with D possibly TRBD2 on 5 matching bases. This CDR3 spans 16 amino acids. Per the germline V gene, CDR1 is MNHEY and CDR2 is SVGEGT. The ends were cut back, 4 bases at V and 5 bases at J, with 17 bases in the middle.

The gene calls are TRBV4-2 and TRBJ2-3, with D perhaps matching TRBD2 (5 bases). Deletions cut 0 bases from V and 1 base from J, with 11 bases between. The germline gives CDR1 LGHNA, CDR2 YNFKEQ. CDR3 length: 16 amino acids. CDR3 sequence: CASSQEASPRTDTQYF. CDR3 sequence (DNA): TGTGCCAGCAGCCAAGAGGCTAGCCCTCGCACAGATACGCAGTATTTT.

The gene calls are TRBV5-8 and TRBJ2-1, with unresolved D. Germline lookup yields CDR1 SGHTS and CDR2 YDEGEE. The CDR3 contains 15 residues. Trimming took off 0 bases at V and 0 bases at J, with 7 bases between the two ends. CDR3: CASSLGLSSYNEQFF. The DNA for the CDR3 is TGTGCCAGCAGCTTGGGTCTAAGCTCCTACAATGAGCAGTTCTTC.

CDR3 bases: TGTGCCAGCAGTTTAAAGCCGAACACTGAAGCTTTCTTT. Its protein product is CASSLKPNTEAFF. This chain uses TRBV27 with TRBJ1-1; D gene ambiguous. The CDR3 is made up of 13 amino acids. The germline V and J ends were trimmed by 2 bases and 1 base, with 5 bases remaining between them. CDR1 is MNHEY, CDR2 SMNVEV, per germline (reference sequence).

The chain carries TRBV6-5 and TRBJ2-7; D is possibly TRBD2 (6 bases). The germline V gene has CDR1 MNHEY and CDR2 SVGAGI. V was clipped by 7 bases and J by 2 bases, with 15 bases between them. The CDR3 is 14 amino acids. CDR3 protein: CASIAGLTTYEQYF. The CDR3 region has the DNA TGTGCCAGCATTGCGGGGCTTACTACCTACGAGCAGTACTTC.

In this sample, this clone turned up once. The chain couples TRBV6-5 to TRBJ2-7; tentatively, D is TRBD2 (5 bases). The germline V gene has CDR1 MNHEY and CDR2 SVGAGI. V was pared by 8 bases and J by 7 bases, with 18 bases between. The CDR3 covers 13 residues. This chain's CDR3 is CASSPSRAGEQYF. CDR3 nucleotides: TGTGCCAGCTCCCCATCGAGGGCTGGGGAGCAGTACTTC.

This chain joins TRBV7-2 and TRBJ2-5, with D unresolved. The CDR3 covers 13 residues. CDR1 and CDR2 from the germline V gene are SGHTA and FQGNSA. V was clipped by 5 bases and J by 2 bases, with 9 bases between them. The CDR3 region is CASSQNEQETQYF. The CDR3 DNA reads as TGTGCCAGCAGCCAAAACGAGCAAGAGACCCAGTACTTC.

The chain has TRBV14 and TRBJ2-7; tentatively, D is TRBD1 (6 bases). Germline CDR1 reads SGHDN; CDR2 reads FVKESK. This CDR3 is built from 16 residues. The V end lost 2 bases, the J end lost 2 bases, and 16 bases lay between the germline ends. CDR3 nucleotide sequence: TGTGCCAGCAGCCAAACAATGGGGCAGGGGACCTACGAGCAGTACTTC. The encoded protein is CASSQTMGQGTYEQYF.

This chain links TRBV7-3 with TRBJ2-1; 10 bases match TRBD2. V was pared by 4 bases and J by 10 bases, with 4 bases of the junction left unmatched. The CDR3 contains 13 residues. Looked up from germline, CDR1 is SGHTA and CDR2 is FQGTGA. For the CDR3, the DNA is TGTGCCAGCAGCTCCCTAGCGGGAGTGGAGCAGTTCTTC. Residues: CASSSLAGVEQFF.

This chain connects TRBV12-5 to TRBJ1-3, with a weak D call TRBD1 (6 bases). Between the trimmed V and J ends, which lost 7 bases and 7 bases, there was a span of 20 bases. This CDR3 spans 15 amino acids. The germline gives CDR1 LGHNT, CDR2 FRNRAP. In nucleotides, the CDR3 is TGTGCTAGTGACCGGGGGGGCCAGGGGTTTAACACCATATATTTT. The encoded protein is CASDRGGQGFNTIYF.

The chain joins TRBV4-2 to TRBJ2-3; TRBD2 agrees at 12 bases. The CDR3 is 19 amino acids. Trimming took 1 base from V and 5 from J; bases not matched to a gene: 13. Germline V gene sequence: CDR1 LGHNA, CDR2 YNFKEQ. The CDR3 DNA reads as TGTGCCAGCAGCCAAGTAGCTAGCGGGAGGGCTTTGTCAGGAGATACGCAGTATTTT. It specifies CASSQVASGRALSGDTQYF.

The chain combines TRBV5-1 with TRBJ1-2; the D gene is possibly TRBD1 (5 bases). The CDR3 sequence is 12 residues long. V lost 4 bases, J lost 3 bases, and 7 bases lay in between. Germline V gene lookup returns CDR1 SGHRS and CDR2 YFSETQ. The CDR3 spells CASSPTDYGYTF. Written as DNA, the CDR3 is TGCGCCAGCAGCCCGACAGACTATGGCTACACCTTC.

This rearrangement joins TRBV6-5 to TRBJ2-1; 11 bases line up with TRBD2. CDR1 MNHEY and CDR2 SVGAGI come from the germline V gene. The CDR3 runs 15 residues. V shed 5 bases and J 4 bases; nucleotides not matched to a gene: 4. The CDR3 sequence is CASSPGTSGYNEQFF. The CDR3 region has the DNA TGTGCCAGCAGTCCCGGGACTAGCGGTTACAATGAGCAGTTCTTC.